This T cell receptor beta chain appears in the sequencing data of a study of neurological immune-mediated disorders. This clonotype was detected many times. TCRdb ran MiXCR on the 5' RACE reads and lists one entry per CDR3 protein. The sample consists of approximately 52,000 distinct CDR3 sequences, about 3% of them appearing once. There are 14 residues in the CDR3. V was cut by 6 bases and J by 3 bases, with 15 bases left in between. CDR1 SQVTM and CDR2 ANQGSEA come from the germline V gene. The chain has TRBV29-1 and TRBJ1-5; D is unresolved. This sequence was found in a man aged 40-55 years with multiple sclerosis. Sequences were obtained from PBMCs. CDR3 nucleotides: TGCAGCGTCCAAAAAGGCCGAGACAATCAGCCCCAGCATTTT. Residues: CSVQKGRDNQPQHF.